The clone carrying this TCR beta chain was observed many times. This record belongs to a study of T-cell memory formation after mild COVID-19. The CDR3 has 14 residues. The V gene lost 5 bases and the J gene lost 3 bases, with 11 bases spanning the gap. Per germline, CDR1 SGHTA and CDR2 FQGTGA. TCR alpha and TCR beta cDNA libraries carrying sample barcodes and UMIs came from 5'RACE with constant-segment primers. TCRdb ran MiXCR on the 5' RACE reads and lists one entry per CDR3 protein. The table records 400,000 to 550,000 distinct CDR3 sequences, more than 20% of them present only once. The chain has TRBV7-3 and TRBJ2-1, with D maybe TRBD1 (6 bases). The sequence came from an adult woman who had mild COVID-19 (a few samples of this study predate the infection). Cell type and time point are not known. Material for sequencing was PBMCs or a T cell subset sorted from them (not recorded which). CDR3 nucleotide sequence: TGTGCCAGCAGCCCTTTAGGGGGCTACAATGAGCAGTTCTTC. Encoded protein: CASSPLGGYNEQFF.